Reported below is one T cell receptor (beta chain). Its antigen is unidentified. This specimen comes from a study of blood T cells in healthy people across ages. Study-level points and caveats: Long-lived donors carried more naive CD4+ cells and greater diversity than aged donors.

This CDR3 region has 14 residues. V was cut by 5 bases and J by 0 bases, with 8 bases left in between. CDR1 is SGHTA, CDR2 FQGNSA, per germline. A second PCR, run for about 7 to 11 cycles, used a sample-barcoded 5' primer plus a J-beta primer mix. Template switching added a 12-random-nucleotide identifier to every cDNA molecule. Each sample yielded at least 3 million CDR3-containing paired-end reads. TCRdb re-analysed the 5' RACE reads in MiXCR, keeping a single row per CDR3 protein. The table includes hundreds of thousands of distinct CDR3 sequences, approximately 50% detected once. The amount of total RNA extracted per sample was at least 5.5 micrograms.

This clonotype was obtained from a woman aged 55-70 years in good health. This sequence joins TRBV7-2 and TRBJ1-3, with D unclear. Sequenced input: blood. As DNA, the CDR3 is TGTGCCAGCAGCCTCCAACTCTCTGGAAACACCATATATTTT. As protein: CASSLQLSGNTIYF.